A single sample is the source of the 28 T cell receptor beta chains below, sequenced in a study of T cell changes during pregnancy in multiple sclerosis. Method: immunoSEQ multiplex PCR; TCRdb's copy keeps in-frame clones and lacks some. Of 35,000 to 45,000 clones listed, roughly nine tenths are singletons. Sequenced material: CD4+ T cells from peripheral blood mononuclear cells, taken in the second trimester of pregnancy. These receptors were collected from a female donor in good health, enrolled as a control in a pregnancy study.

As DNA, the CDR3 is TGTGCCAGCAGTCTTCTAGACAGGGGGCCTAATCAGCCCCAGCATTTT. Its protein product is CASSLLDRGPNQPQHF. The chain links TRBV28 to TRBJ1-5; 10 nucleotides line up with TRBD1. From germline, CDR1 is MDHEN and CDR2 SYDVKM. J gave up 4 bases and V 5 bases, and 8 bases lay outside the gene matches. The CDR3 extends over 16 amino acids.

This sequence joins TRBV6-1 and TRBJ1-2, with a possible D match to TRBD1 (5 bases). This CDR3 spans 15 amino acids. Looked up from germline, CDR1 is MNHNS and CDR2 is SASEGT. V lost 0 bases, J lost 6 bases, and 14 bases lay in between. The CDR3 DNA follows: TGTGCCAGCAGTGAAGCTGGGGGGGTTCGGGATGGCTACACCTTC. It is translated as CASSEAGGVRDGYTF.

The chain combines TRBV28 with TRBJ2-7, with D maybe TRBD1 (6 bases). Germline CDR1 reads MDHEN; CDR2 reads SYDVKM. V was shortened by 7 bases and J by 6 bases, with 16 bases between the two germline ends. This CDR3 has 13 residues. This CDR3 reads CASTTGGRGEQYF. CDR3 DNA sequence: TGTGCCAGCACCACTGGGGGCCGGGGCGAGCAGTACTTC.

This chain connects TRBV28 to TRBJ2-1; 12 nucleotides match TRBD2. The junction had 8 bases not matched to a gene; V was cut back by 5 bases and J by 9 bases. The CDR3 has 15 residues. CDR1 and CDR2 (germline): MDHEN, SYDVKM. The CDR3 nucleotides read TGTGCCAGCAGTCAGCTAGCGGGGGGGCCCGGTGAGCAGTTCTTC. This translates into CASSQLAGGPGEQFF.

This clone was observed once. The J gene is TRBJ2-3, the V gene TRBV7-2; TRBD2 matches at 14 bases. V lost 5 bases to trimming and J lost 4 bases; unmatched junction nucleotides: 5. Germline CDR1 is SGHTA and CDR2 is FQGNSA. The CDR3 sequence is 16 residues long. CDR3 DNA sequence: TGTGCCAGCAGCATGACTAGCGGGAGGGGGGCAGATACGCAGTATTTT. Translation gives CASSMTSGRGADTQYF.

The J gene is TRBJ1-1, the V gene TRBV19; 10 nucleotides line up with TRBD1. The CDR3 consists of 17 residues. Germline trimming cut 7 bases from V and 3 bases from J; bases unmatched to any gene: 14. Germline CDR1 LNHDA, CDR2 SQIVND (reference sequence). The CDR3 loop is CASKPGQGRWGYTEAFF. DNA of the CDR3: TGTGCCAGTAAACCGGGACAGGGGCGCTGGGGGTACACTGAAGCTTTCTTT.

The V call is TRBV9, the J call TRBJ2-7; 8 nucleotides agree with TRBD2. CDR1 is SGDLS, CDR2 YYNGEE, per germline. The CDR3 has 15 residues. V was clipped by 1 base and J by 0 bases; unmatched bases: 3. CDR3 residues: CASSVSAGGSYEQYF. The CDR3, as DNA: TGTGCCAGCAGCGTATCGGCGGGGGGCTCCTACGAGCAGTACTTC.

The J gene is TRBJ1-1, the V gene TRBV27; D call uncertain. Trimming removed 6 bases at V and 4 bases at J, with 15 bases between. The CDR3 totals 14 residues. Looked up from germline, CDR1 is MNHEY and CDR2 is SMNVEV (reference sequence). CDR3 loop: CASSIQMEGTEAFF. The CDR3 nucleotides read TGTGCCAGCAGCATACAGATGGAGGGCACTGAAGCTTTCTTT.

The chain couples TRBV2 to TRBJ2-7, with 14 bases matching TRBD2. Germline-derived CDR1 and CDR2 are SNHLY and FYNNEI. The CDR3 totals 16 residues. V shed 7 bases, J shed 2 bases, and the junction held 7 bases outside the gene matches. The CDR3 region is CASKEGLAGDPYEQYF. CDR3 in DNA: TGTGCCAGCAAAGAGGGACTAGCGGGAGACCCCTACGAGCAGTACTTC.

The gene calls are TRBV6-1 and TRBJ2-1, with 11 bases lining up with TRBD2. The CDR3 runs to 15 residues. CDR1 is MNHNS, CDR2 SASEGT, per germline. The trim removed 6 bases at V and 10 bases at J, leaving 11 bases unmatched. The CDR3 region is CASSSRLAGGVEQFF. CDR3 nucleotides: TGTGCCAGCAGCTCACGCCTAGCGGGGGGAGTGGAGCAGTTCTTC.

This clone was found a few times. The same CDR3 is also encoded by other DNA sequences in this sample. The J gene is TRBJ1-5, the V gene TRBV19; TRBD1 matches 7 bases. The CDR3 covers 15 residues. The V segment lost 6 bases and the J segment 1 base; nucleotides outside the gene matches: 6. Germline CDR1 reads LNHDA; CDR2 reads SQIVND (reference sequence). Written as DNA, the CDR3 is TGTGCCAGTAGACTCGACAGGGCGAGCAATCAGCCCCAGCATTTT. As protein: CASRLDRASNQPQHF.

This clone appeared once. The rearrangement links TRBV7-2 to TRBJ1-5; no definite D call. Germline CDR1 reads SGHTA; CDR2 reads FQGNSA. CDR3 length: 13 residues. Deletions cut 5 bases from V and 2 bases from J, with 7 bases between. CDR3 sequence: CASSVRGNQPQHF. CDR3 in DNA: TGTGCCAGCAGCGTCCGGGGCAATCAGCCCCAGCATTTT.

J is TRBJ1-2 and V is TRBV4-1; D uncertain. Trimming took off 1 base at V and 4 bases at J, with 28 bases between the two ends. The CDR3 spans 20 residues. Germline V gene lookup returns CDR1 MGHRA and CDR2 YSYEKL. The DNA for the CDR3 is TGCGCCAGCAGCCAAGGGGGTCTTCAGGAGGCTATTTTTGGTCGCTATGGCTACACCTTC. It is translated as CASSQGGLQEAIFGRYGYTF.

The J gene is TRBJ1-2, the V gene TRBV9; D call uncertain. V was trimmed by 9 bases and J by 0 bases, leaving 9 bases between them. Germline V gives CDR1 SGDLS, CDR2 YYNGEE. The CDR3 runs to 12 residues. Written as DNA, the CDR3 is TGTGCCATCGTGACAACTAACTATGGCTACACCTTC. It yields the protein CAIVTTNYGYTF.

This chain links TRBV11-2 with TRBJ2-3, with 7 bases that match TRBD2. Germline V gene data show CDR1 as SGHAT and CDR2 as FQNNGV. The CDR3 is 15 amino acids. The trim removed 5 bases at V and 4 bases at J, leaving 9 bases unmatched. The CDR3 here is CASSPGGNPPDTQYF. CDR3 nucleotides: TGTGCCAGCAGCCCCGGGGGGAACCCACCAGATACGCAGTATTTT.

This clone has just a few counts. The chain has TRBV5-1 and TRBJ2-1; 10 positions match TRBD2. With 0 bases clipped from V and 2 bases from J, the junction kept 8 bases outside the gene matches. This CDR3 is 18 amino acids long. Germline V gene data show CDR1 as SGHRS and CDR2 as YFSETQ. The CDR3 DNA sequence: TGCGCCAGCAGCTTGGGGCGTTCCAGCGGGGGGGCCTACAATGAGCAGTTCTTC. This sequence encodes CASSLGRSSGGAYNEQFF. The whole variable domain, remainder taken from reference TRBV5-1 and TRBJ2-1, is KAGVTQTPRYLIKTRGQQVTLSCSPISGHRSVSWYQQTPGQGLQFLFEYFSETQRNKGNFPGRFSGRQFSNSRSEMNVSTLELGDSALYLCASSLGRSSGGAYNEQFFGPGTRLTVL.

The chain employs TRBV7-6 and TRBJ2-1, with TRBD2 matching over 10 bases. Germline loops: CDR1 SGHVS, CDR2 FNYEAQ. CDR3 length: 13 amino acids. The V and J ends lost 4 bases and 14 bases, in that order; junction bases with no gene match: 8. DNA of the CDR3: TGTGCCAGCAGCTCGCTAGCGGGGGAGCGAGAGTTCTTC. Translating gives CASSSLAGEREFF.

CDR3: CASSRQGSNEKLFF. CDR3 DNA: TGCGCCAGCAGCCGACAGGGATCTAATGAAAAACTGTTTTTT. The gene calls are TRBV5-1 and TRBJ1-4, with 7 bases aligning to TRBD1. Germline assignment: CDR1 SGHRS and CDR2 YFSETQ. This CDR3 region has 14 residues. The J segment lost 3 bases and the V segment lost 4 bases, leaving 3 bases of the junction unmatched.

V and J are TRBV5-1 and TRBJ2-5; 12 nucleotides line up with TRBD2. There are 16 residues in the CDR3. CDR1 is SGHRS and CDR2 is YFSETQ in the germline V gene. After removal of 4 bases from V and 2 bases from J, the junction contained 6 bases not matched to a gene. This CDR3 is CASSGGLAGSQETQYF. In nucleotides, the CDR3 is TGCGCCAGCAGCGGCGGACTAGCGGGGTCGCAAGAGACCCAGTACTTC.

The J gene is TRBJ2-1, the V gene TRBV29-1, with a weak D call TRBD2 (5 bases). The CDR3 loop spans 11 amino acids. Germline lookup yields CDR1 SQVTM and CDR2 ANQGSEA. Trimming pared 4 bases from V and 8 bases from J, leaving 9 bases between. CDR3 coding DNA: TGCAGCGTTGGGAAGAGGGATGAGCAGTTCTTC. This codes for CSVGKRDEQFF.

CDR3 sequence (DNA): TGTGCCAGCTCACGAGCGAACACTGAAGCTTTCTTT. Its translation is CASSRANTEAFF. V is TRBV18 and J is TRBJ1-1; D unclear. The germline V and J ends were trimmed by 4 bases and 1 base, with 4 bases remaining between them. CDR1 is KGHSH and CDR2 is LQKENI in the germline V gene. The length of the CDR3 is 12 residues.

The rearrangement joins TRBV4-1 to TRBJ2-6; TRBD2 agrees at 14 bases. The CDR3 contains 21 residues. Germline lookup yields CDR1 MGHRA and CDR2 YSYEKL. With V trimmed by 4 bases and J by 3 bases, 14 bases remained unmatched. The CDR3 protein is CASSPHQTSGGAIDGANVLTF. As DNA, the CDR3 is TGCGCCAGCAGCCCGCACCAGACTAGCGGGGGGGCCATTGATGGGGCCAACGTCCTGACTTTC.

This chain connects TRBV7-9 to TRBJ1-1, with D hard to call. This CDR3 has 15 residues. CDR1 is SEHNR, CDR2 FQNEAQ, per germline (reference sequence). The V end lost 7 bases, the J end lost 1 base, and 16 bases lay between the germline ends. In DNA form, the CDR3 reads TGTGCCAGCAATCCGAAGAGGATCTCGAACACTGAAGCTTTCTTT. Protein product: CASNPKRISNTEAFF.

The rearrangement joins TRBV30 to TRBJ1-1; D gene uncertain. This CDR3 spans 13 amino acids. V lost 0 bases and J lost 4, with 9 bases in between. Germline V lookup: CDR1 GTSNPN, CDR2 SVGIG (reference sequence). The CDR3 loop is CAWSVGGSTEAFF. The CDR3 coding sequence is TGTGCCTGGAGTGTGGGAGGAAGCACTGAAGCTTTCTTT.

The V call is TRBV18, the J call TRBJ2-2; TRBD1 might be the D (6 bases). The CDR3 has 16 amino acids. V dropped 1 base and J dropped 5 bases, with 14 bases sitting between them. Germline CDR1 and CDR2: KGHSH and LQKENI. CDR3 sequence (DNA): TGTGCCAGCTCACCACTTACAGGGAGAGGGACCGGGGAGCTGTTTTTT. Encoded protein: CASSPLTGRGTGELFF.

The V call is TRBV5-6, the J call TRBJ2-7; 8 bases align to TRBD2. V was clipped by 4 bases and J by 7 bases; unmatched bases: 13. Germline-derived CDR1 and CDR2 are SGHDT and YYEEEE. This CDR3 spans 15 amino acids. The CDR3 DNA reads TGTGCCAGCAGCGGTCCGGGACTAGGGGTAGGAGAGCAGTACTTC. Translation: CASSGPGLGVGEQYF.

This clone was seen a single time. The chain joins TRBV18 to TRBJ1-2, with D possibly being TRBD1 (5 bases). The CDR3 runs to 13 residues. V was pared by 1 base and J by 6 bases, with 9 bases between. Germline assignment: CDR1 KGHSH and CDR2 LQKENI. DNA for the CDR3: TGTGCCAGCTCACCACGCAGGGAGGATGGCTACACCTTC. This encodes CASSPRREDGYTF.

The V gene is TRBV5-1, the J gene TRBJ1-6, with D maybe TRBD1 (6 bases). The CDR3 runs to 16 residues. CDR1 is SGHRS and CDR2 is YFSETQ in the germline V gene. V was trimmed by 3 bases and J by 9 bases, leaving 19 bases between them. CDR3 loop: CASSWSSGGVGSPLHF. Written as DNA, the CDR3 is TGCGCCAGCAGCTGGTCGTCTGGGGGCGTAGGTTCACCCCTCCACTTT.